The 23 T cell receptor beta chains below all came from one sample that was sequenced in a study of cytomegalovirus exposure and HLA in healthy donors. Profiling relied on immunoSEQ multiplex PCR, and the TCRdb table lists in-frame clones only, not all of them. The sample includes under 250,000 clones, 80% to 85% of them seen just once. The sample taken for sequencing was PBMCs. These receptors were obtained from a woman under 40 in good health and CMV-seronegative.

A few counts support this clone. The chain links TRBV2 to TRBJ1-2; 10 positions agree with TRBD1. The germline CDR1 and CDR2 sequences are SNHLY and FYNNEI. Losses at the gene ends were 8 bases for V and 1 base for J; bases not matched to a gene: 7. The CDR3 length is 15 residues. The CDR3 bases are TGTGCCAGCGGGACAGGGGCGAGCAATAACTATGGCTACACCTTC. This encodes CASGTGASNNYGYTF.

CDR3 protein: CASSGLANNEQFF. CDR3 nucleotide sequence: TGTGCCAGCAGTGGACTAGCGAACAATGAGCAGTTCTTC. This sequence joins TRBV2 and TRBJ2-1, with 8 bases aligning to TRBD2. Germline lookup yields CDR1 SNHLY and CDR2 FYNNEI. This CDR3 has 13 amino acids. The ends lost 4 bases at V and 5 bases at J; junction bases unmatched: 1.

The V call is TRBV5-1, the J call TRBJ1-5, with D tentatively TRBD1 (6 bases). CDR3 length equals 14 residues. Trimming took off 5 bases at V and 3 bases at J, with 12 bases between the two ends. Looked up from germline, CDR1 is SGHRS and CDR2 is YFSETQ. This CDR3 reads CASSLDSFNQPQHF. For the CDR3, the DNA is TGCGCCAGCAGTCTGGACAGCTTCAATCAGCCCCAGCATTTT.

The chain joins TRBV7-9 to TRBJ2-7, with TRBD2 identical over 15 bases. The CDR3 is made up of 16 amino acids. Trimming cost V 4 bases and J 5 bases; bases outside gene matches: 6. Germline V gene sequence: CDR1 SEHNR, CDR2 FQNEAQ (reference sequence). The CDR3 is CASSWTSGRVGDEQYF. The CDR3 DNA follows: TGTGCCAGCAGCTGGACTAGCGGGAGGGTAGGGGACGAGCAGTACTTC.

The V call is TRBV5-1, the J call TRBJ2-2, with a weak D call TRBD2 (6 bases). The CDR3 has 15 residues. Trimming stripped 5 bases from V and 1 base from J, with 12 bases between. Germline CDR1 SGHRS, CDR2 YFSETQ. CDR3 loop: CASRSLSGNTGELFF. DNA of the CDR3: TGCGCCAGCAGATCCCTTAGCGGGAACACCGGGGAGCTGTTTTTT.

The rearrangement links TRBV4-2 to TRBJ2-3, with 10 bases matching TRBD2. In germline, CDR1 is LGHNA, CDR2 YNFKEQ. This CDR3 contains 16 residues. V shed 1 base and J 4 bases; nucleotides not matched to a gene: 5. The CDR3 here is CASSQGSAGGADTQYF. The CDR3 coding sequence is TGTGCCAGCAGCCAAGGATCAGCGGGAGGGGCAGATACGCAGTATTTT.

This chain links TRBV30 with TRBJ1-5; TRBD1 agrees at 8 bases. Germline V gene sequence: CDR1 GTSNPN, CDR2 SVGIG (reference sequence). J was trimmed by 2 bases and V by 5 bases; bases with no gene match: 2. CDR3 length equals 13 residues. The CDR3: CAWGTGRNQPQHF. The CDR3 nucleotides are TGTGCCTGGGGGACAGGCCGCAATCAGCCCCAGCATTTT.

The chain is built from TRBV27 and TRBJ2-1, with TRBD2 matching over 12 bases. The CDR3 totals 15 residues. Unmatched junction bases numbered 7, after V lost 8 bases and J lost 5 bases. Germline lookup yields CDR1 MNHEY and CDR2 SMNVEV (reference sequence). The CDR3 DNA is TGTGCCAGCGGCCCTAGCGGGAGGGCCGACAATGAGCAGTTCTTC. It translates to CASGPSGRADNEQFF.

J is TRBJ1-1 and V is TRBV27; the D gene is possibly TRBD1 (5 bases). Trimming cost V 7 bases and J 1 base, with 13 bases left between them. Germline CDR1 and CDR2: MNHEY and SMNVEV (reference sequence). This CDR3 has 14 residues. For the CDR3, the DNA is TGTGCCAGCAAATATCTTACAGGGAACACTGAAGCTTTCTTT. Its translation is CASKYLTGNTEAFF.

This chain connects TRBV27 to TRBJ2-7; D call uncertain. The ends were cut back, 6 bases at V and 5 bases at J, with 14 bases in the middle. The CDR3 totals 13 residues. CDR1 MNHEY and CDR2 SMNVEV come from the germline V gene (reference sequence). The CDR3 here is CASSPFNYNEQYF. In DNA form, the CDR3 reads TGTGCCAGCAGCCCTTTTAACTACAACGAGCAGTACTTC.

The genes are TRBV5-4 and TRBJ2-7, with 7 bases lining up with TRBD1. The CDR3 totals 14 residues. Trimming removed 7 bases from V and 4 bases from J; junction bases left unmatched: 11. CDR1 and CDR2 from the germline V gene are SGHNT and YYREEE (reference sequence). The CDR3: CASSSGTAKYEQYF. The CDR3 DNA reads TGTGCCAGCTCCTCCGGGACAGCAAAATACGAGCAGTACTTC.

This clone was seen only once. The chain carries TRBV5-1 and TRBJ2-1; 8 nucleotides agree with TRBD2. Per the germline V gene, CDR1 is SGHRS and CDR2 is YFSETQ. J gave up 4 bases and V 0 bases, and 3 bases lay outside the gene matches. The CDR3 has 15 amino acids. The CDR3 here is CASSLAGGNYNEQFF. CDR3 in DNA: TGCGCCAGCAGCTTGGCGGGGGGGAATTACAATGAGCAGTTCTTC.

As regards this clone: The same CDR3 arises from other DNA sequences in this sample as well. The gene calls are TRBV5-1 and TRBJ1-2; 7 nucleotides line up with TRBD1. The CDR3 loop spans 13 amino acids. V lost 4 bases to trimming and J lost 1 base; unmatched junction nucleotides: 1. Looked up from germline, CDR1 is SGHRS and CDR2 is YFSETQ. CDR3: CASSRDSNYGYTF. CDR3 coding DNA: TGCGCCAGCAGCAGGGACAGTAACTATGGCTACACCTTC.

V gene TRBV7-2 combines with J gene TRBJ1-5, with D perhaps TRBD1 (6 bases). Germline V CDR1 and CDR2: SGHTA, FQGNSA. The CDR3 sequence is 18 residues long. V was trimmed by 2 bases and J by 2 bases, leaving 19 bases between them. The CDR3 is CASSLQAPGARGNQPQHF. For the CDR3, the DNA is TGTGCCAGCAGCTTACAGGCTCCAGGGGCACGCGGCAATCAGCCCCAGCATTTT.

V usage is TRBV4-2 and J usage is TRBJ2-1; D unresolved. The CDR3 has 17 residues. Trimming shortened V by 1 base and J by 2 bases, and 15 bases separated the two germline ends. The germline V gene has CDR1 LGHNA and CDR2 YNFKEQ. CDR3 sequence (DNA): TGTGCCAGCAGCCAAGCGGCACGAAGAGACACCTACAATGAGCAGTTCTTC. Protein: CASSQAARRDTYNEQFF.

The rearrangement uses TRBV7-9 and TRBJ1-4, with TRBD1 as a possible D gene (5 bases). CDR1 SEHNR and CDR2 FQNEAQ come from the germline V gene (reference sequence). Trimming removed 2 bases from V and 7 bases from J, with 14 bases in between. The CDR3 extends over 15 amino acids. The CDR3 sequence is CASSLSGVGGEKLFF. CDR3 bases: TGTGCCAGCAGCTTATCGGGGGTGGGCGGTGAAAAACTGTTTTTT.

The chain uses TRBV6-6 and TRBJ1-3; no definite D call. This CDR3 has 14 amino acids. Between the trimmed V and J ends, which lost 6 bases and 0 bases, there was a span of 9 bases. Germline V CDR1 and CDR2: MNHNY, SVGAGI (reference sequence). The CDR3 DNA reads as TGTGCCAGCAGCTCCTTACTCTCTGGAAACACCATATATTTT. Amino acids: CASSSLLSGNTIYF.

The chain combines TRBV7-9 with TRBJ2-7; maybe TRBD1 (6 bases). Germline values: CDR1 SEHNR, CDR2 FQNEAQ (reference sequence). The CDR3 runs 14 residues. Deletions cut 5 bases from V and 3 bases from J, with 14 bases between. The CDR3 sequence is CASSQRGSGYEQYF. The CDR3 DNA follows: TGTGCCAGCAGCCAGAGGGGGTCGGGCTACGAGCAGTACTTC.

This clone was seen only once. CDR3 protein: CASSPAGTTAYEQYF. CDR3 in DNA: TGTGCCAGCTCACCGGCCGGGACTACGGCCTACGAGCAGTACTTC. This rearrangement joins TRBV18 to TRBJ2-7; 7 nucleotides align to TRBD2. V lost 3 bases, J lost 2 bases, and 7 bases stayed unmatched. Germline-derived CDR1 and CDR2 are KGHSH and LQKENI. This CDR3 is 15 amino acids long.

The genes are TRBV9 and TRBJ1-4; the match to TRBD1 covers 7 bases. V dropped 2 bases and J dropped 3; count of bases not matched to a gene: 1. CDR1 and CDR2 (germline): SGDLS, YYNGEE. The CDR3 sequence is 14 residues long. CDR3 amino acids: CASSVGQPNEKLFF. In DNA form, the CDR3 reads TGTGCCAGCAGCGTGGGACAGCCTAATGAAAAACTGTTTTTT.

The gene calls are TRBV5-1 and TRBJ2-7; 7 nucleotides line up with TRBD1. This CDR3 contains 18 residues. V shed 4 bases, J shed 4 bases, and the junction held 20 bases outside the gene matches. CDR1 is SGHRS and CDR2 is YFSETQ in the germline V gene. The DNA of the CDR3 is TGCGCCAGCAGCCTTGACGGGACAGATTCTATTCGGCGTTACGAGCAGTACTTC. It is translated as CASSLDGTDSIRRYEQYF.

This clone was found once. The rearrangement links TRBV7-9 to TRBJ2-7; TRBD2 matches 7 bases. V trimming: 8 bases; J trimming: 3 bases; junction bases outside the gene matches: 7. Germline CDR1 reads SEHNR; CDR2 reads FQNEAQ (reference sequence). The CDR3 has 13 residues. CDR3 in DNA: TGTGCCAGCTCGCGGCCGGGGGGCTACGAGCAGTACTTC. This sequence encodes CASSRPGGYEQYF.

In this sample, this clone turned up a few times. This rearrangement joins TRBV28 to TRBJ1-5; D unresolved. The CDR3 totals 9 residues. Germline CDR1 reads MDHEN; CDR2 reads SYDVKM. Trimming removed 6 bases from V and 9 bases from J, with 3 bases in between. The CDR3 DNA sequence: TGTGCCAGCAGGAGGCCCCAGCATTTT. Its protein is CASRRPQHF. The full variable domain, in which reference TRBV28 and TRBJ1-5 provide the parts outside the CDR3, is DVKVTQSSRYLVKRTGEKVFLECVQDMDHENMFWYRQDPGLGLRLIYFSYDVKMKEKGDIPEGYSVSREKKERFSLILESASTNQTSMYLCASRRPQHFGDGTRLSIL.